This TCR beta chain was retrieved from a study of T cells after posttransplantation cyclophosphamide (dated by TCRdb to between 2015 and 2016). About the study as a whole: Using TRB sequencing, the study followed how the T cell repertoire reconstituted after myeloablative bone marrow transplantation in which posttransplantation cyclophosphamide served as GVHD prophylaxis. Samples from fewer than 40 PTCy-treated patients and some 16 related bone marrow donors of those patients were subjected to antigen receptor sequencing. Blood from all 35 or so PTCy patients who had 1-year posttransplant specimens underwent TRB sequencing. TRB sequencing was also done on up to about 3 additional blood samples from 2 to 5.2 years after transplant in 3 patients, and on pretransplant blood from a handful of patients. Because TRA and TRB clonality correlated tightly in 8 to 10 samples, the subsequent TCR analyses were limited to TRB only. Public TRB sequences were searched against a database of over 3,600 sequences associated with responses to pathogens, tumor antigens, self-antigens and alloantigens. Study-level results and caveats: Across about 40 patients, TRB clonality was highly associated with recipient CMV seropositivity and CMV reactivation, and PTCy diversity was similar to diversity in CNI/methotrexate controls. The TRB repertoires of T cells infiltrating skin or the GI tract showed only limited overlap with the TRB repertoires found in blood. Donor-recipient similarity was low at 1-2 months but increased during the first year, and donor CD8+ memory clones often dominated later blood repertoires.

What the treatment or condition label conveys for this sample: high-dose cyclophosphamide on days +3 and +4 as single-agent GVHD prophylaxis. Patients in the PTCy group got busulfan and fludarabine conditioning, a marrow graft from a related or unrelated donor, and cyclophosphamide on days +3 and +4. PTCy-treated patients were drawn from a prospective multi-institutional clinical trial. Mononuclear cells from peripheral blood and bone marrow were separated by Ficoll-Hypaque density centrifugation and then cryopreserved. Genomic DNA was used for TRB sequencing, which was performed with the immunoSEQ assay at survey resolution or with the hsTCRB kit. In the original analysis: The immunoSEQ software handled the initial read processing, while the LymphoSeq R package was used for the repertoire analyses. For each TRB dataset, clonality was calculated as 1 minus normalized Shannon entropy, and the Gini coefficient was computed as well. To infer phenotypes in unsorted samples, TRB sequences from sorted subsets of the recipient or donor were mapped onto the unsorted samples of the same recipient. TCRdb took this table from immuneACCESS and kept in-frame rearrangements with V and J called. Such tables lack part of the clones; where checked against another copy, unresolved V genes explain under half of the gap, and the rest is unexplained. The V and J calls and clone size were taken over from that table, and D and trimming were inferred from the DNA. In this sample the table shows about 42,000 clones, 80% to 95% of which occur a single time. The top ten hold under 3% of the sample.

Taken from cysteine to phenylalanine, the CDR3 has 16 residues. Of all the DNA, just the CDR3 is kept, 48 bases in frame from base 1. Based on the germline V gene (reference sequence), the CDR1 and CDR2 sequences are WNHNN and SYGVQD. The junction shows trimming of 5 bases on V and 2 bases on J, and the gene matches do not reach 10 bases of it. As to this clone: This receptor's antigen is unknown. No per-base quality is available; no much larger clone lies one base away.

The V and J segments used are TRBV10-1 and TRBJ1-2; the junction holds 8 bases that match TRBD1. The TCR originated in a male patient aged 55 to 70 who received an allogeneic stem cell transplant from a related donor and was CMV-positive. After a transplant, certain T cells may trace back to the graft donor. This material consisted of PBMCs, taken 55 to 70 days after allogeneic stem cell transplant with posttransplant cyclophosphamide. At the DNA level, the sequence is TGCGCCAGCAGTCAGGGGGCCCTACTAAGGAACTATGGCTACACCTTC. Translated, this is CASSQGALLRNYGYTF.